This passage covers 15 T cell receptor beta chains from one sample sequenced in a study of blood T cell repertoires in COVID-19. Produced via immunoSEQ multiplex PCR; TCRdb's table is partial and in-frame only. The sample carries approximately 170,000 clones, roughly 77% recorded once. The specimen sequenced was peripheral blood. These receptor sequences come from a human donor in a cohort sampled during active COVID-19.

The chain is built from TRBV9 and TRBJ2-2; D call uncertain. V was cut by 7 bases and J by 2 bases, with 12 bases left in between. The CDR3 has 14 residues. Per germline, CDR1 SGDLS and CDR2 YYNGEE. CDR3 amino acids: CASSLGQNTGELFF. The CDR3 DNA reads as TGTGCCAGCTCCCTTGGGCAAAACACCGGGGAGCTGTTTTTT.

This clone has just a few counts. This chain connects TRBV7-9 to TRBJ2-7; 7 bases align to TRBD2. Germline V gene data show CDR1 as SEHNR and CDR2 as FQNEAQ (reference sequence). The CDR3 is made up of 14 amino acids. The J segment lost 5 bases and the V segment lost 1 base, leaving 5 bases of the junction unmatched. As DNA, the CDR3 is TGTGCCAGCAGCTTAGGAGGGAGGGCCCACGAGCAGTACTTC. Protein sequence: CASSLGGRAHEQYF.

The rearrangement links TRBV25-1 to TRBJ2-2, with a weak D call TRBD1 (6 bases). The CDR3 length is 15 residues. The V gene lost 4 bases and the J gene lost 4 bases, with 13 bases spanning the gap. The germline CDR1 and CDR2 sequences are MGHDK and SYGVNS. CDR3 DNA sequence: TGTGCCAGCAGTGCCCGACAGGCGGGCACCGGGGAGCTGTTTTTT. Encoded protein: CASSARQAGTGELFF.

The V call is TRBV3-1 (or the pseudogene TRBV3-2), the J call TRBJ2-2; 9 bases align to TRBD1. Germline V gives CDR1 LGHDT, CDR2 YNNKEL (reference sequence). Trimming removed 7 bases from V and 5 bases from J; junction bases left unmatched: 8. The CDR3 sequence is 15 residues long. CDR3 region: CASTSTGGGTGELFF. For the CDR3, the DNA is TGTGCCAGCACGTCAACAGGGGGCGGAACCGGGGAGCTGTTTTTT.

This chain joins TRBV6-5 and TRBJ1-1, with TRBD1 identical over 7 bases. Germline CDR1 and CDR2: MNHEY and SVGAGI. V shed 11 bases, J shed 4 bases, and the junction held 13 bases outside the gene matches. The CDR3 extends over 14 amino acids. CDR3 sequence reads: CAATKTGLSTEAFF. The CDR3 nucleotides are TGTGCCGCCACCAAGACAGGGTTAAGCACTGAAGCTTTCTTT.

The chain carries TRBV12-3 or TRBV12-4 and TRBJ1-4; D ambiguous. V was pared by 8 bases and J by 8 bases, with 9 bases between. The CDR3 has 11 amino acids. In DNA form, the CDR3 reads TGTGCCAGCGCCGTGAGGGAAAAACTGTTTTTT. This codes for CASAVREKLFF.

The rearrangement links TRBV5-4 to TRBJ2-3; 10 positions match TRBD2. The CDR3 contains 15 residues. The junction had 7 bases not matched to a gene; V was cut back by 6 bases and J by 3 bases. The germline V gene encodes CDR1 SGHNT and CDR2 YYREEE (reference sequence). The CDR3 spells CASTATSGVTDTQYF. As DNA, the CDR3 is TGTGCCAGCACCGCAACTAGCGGGGTAACAGATACGCAGTATTTT.

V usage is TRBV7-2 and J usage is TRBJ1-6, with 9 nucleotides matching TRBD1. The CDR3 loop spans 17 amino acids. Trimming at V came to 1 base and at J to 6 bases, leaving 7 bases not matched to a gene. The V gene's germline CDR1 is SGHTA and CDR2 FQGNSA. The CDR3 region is CASSLVGQGKGNSPLHF. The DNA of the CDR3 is TGTGCCAGCAGCTTAGTGGGACAGGGTAAAGGTAATTCACCCCTCCACTTT.

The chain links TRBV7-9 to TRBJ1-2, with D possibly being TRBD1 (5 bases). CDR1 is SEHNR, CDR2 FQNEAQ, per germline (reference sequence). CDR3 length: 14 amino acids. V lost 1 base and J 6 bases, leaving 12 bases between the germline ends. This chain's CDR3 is CASSLVSGLDGYTF. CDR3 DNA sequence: TGTGCCAGCAGCTTAGTTTCAGGGTTGGATGGCTACACCTTC.

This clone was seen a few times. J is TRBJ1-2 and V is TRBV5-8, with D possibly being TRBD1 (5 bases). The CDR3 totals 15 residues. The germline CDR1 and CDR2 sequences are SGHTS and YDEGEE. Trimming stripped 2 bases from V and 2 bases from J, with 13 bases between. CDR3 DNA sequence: TGTGCCAGCAGCTTAGACAGAGTAACAAACTATGGCTACACCTTC. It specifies CASSLDRVTNYGYTF.

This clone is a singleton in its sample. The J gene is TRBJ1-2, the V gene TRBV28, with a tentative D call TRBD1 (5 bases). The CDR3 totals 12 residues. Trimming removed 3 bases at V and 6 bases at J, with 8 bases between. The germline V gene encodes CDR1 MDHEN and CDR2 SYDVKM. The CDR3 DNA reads TGTGCCAGCAGTTTCAGGGTAGATGGCTACACCTTC. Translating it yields CASSFRVDGYTF.

CDR3 region: CASSQDGLAGGYEQYF. CDR3 coding DNA: TGCGCCAGCAGCCAAGATGGACTAGCGGGGGGCTACGAGCAGTACTTC. V and J are TRBV4-3 and TRBJ2-7, with TRBD2 matching 14 bases. Looked up from germline, CDR1 is LGHNA and CDR2 is YSLEER. The CDR3 extends over 16 amino acids. V lost 0 bases, J lost 3 bases, and 1 base stayed unmatched.

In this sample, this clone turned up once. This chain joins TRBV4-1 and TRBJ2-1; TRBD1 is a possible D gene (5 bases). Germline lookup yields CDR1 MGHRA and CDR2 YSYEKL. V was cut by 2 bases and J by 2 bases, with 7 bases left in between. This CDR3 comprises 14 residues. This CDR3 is CASSQTGPYNEQFF. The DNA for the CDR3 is TGCGCCAGCAGCCAAACAGGACCCTACAATGAGCAGTTCTTC.

The CDR3 sequence is CAISESEGNGYEQYF. In DNA, the CDR3 is TGTGCCATCAGTGAGTCGGAGGGGAACGGCTACGAGCAGTACTTC. V is TRBV10-3 and J is TRBJ2-7, with a weak D call TRBD2 (6 bases). Germline-derived CDR1 and CDR2 are ENHRY and SYGVKD. The CDR3 has 15 amino acids. The V gene lost 0 bases and the J gene lost 3 bases, with 12 bases spanning the gap.

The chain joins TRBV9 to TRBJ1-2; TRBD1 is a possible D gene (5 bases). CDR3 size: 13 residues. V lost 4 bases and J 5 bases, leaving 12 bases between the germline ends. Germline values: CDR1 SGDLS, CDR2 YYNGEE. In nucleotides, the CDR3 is TGTGCCAGCAGCCAACGGGCAGGGTATGGCTACACCTTC. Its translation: CASSQRAGYGYTF.